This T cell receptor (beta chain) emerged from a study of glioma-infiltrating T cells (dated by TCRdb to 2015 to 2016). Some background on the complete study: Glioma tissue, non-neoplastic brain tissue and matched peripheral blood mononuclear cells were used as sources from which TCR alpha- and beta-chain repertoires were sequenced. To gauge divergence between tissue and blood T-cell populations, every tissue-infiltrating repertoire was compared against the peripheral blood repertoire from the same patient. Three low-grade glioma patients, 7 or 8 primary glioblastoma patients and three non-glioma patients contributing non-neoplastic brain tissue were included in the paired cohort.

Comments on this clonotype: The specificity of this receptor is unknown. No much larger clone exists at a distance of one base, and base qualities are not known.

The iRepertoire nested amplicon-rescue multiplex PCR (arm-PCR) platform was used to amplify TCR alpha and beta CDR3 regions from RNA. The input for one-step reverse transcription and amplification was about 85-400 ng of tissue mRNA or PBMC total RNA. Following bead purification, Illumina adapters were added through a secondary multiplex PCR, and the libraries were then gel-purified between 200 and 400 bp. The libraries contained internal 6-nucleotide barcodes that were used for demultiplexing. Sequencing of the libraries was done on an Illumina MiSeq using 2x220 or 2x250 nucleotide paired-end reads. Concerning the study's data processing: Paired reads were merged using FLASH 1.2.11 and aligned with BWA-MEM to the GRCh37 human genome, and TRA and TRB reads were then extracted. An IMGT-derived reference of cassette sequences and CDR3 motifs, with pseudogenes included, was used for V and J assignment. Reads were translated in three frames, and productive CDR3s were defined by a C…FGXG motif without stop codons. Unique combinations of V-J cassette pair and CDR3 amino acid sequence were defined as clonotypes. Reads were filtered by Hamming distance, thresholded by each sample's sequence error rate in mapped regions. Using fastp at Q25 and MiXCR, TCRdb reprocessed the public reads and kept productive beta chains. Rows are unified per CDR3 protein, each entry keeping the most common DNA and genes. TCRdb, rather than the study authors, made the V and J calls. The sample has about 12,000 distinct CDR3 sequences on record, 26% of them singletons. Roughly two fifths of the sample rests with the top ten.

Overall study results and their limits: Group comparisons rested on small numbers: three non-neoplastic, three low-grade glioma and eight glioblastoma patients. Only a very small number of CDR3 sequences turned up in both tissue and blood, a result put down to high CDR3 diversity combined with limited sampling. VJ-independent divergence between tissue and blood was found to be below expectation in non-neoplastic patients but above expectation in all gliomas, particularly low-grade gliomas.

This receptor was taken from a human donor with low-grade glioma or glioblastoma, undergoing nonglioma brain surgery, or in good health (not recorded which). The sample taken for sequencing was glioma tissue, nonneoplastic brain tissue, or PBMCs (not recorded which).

The CDR3 protein is CASSIRPLAPDNEQFF. The DNA reads as follows: TGTGCCAGTAGTATCAGGCCGCTAGCGCCAGACAATGAGCAGTTCTTC. Recombination joined TRBV19 with TRBJ2-1, with TRBD2 perhaps the D gene, on 6 matching bases. CDR1 and CDR2 were assigned from the germline V gene (reference sequence) as LNHDA and SQIVND. V is cut by 3 bases and J by 5 bases, and the space between the germline ends is 17 bases. Spanning cysteine to phenylalanine, the CDR3 consists of 16 amino acids. Just CDR3 DNA is preserved here, 48 bases in frame from base 1. When the CDR3 is completed using the reference TRBV19 and TRBJ2-1 genes on either side, the full variable domain is DGGITQSPKYLFRKEGQNVTLSCEQNLNHDAMYWYRQDPGQGLRLIYYSQIVNDFQKGDIAEGYSVSREKKESFPLTVTSAQKNPTAFYLCASSIRPLAPDNEQFFGPGTRLTVL.